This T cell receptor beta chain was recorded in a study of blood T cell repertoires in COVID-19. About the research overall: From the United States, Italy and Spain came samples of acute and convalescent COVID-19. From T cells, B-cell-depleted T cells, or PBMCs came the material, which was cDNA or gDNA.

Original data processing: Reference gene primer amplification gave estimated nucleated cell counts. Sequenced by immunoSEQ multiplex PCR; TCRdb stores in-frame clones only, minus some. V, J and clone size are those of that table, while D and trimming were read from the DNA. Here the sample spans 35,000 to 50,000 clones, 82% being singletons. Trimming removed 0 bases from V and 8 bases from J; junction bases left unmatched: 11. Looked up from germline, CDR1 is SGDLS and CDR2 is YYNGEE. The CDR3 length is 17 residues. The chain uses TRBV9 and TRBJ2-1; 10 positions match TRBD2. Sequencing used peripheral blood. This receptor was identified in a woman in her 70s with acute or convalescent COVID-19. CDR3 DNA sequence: TGTGCCAGCAGCGTAGCTAGCGGGAGTAGCATGTTTGATGAGCAGTTCTTC. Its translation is CASSVASGSSMFDEQFF.